The 21 T cell receptor beta chains given below trace back to one sample, sequenced in a study of blood T cell repertoires in COVID-19 (dated by TCRdb to about 2020). Library creation used the immunoSEQ multiplex PCR assay. TCRdb's version of the immuneACCESS table is confined to in-frame rearrangements and falls short of the full clone set. An unresolved V gene accounts for under half of the shortfall where checked; the remainder is of unknown origin. Recorded for this sample are about 410,000 clones; approximately 89% of them occurred a single time. Of the sample, around 1.5% is held by the ten largest clones. Specimen: peripheral blood. These TCRs come from a woman aged 35 to 49 with COVID-19, enrolled during active disease.

This clone was found once. The chain is built from TRBV7-8 and TRBJ1-5; D gene ambiguous. CDR3 size: 13 residues. V was pared by 3 bases and J by 4 bases, with 7 bases between. Per the germline V gene, CDR1 is SGHVS and CDR2 is FQNEAQ. The CDR3 sequence: CASSLGRNQPQHF. CDR3 in DNA: TGTGCCAGCAGCTTGGGCCGAAATCAGCCCCAGCATTTT.

The chain recombines TRBV25-1 with TRBJ2-3; 13 nucleotides match TRBD2. The V gene end was trimmed by 8 bases and the J gene end by 4 bases; junction bases not matched to a gene: 6. CDR3 length: 15 residues. Looked up from germline, CDR1 is MGHDK and CDR2 is SYGVNS. The CDR3 nucleotides are TGTGCCAGCGGAGGACTAGCGGGAGATGCAGATACGCAGTATTTT. Translated, it gives CASGGLAGDADTQYF.

The chain is built from TRBV14 and TRBJ1-1, with D perhaps TRBD1 (5 bases). The germline gives CDR1 SGHDN, CDR2 FVKESK. V dropped 1 base and J dropped 5 bases, with 11 bases sitting between them. CDR3 size: 14 residues. The CDR3 here is CASSQVFGGTEAFF. CDR3 DNA sequence: TGTGCCAGCAGCCAAGTTTTTGGGGGGACTGAAGCTTTCTTT.

This chain connects TRBV15 to TRBJ1-4; 10 nucleotides match TRBD1. This CDR3 comprises 15 residues. Trimming at V came to 6 bases and at J to 8 bases, leaving 9 bases not matched to a gene. The germline V gene encodes CDR1 LNHNV and CDR2 YYDKDF (reference sequence). The DNA for the CDR3 is TGTGCCACCAGGCAATACGGGACAGGGGAAGAAAAACTGTTTTTT. This gives the protein CATRQYGTGEEKLFF.

The chain recombines TRBV7-9 with TRBJ2-2; no firm D call. V was shortened by 5 bases and J by 4 bases, with 14 bases between the two germline ends. The CDR3 spans 15 residues. CDR1 is SEHNR and CDR2 is FQNEAQ in the germline V gene (reference sequence). CDR3 protein: CASSPVGARTGELFF. The CDR3 bases are TGTGCCAGCAGCCCGGTAGGAGCACGCACCGGGGAGCTGTTTTTT.

The V and J genes are TRBV7-2 and TRBJ1-5; no clear D gene. The CDR3 runs 15 residues. Trimming pared 2 bases from V and 0 bases from J, leaving 8 bases between. Germline CDR1 is SGHTA and CDR2 is FQGNSA. The DNA for the CDR3 is TGTGCCAGCAGCTTATACGGGAGTAGCAATCAGCCCCAGCATTTT. Protein sequence: CASSLYGSSNQPQHF.

The chain uses TRBV6-2 or TRBV6-3 and TRBJ2-7, with D perhaps TRBD2 (5 bases). Trimming left V 4 bases short and J 9 bases short, with 19 bases between. Germline V gene lookup returns CDR1 MNHEY and CDR2 SVGEGT. The CDR3 sequence is 14 residues long. The CDR3 DNA reads TGTGCCAGCAGTTTGGCCGGGAATCGGGTCGGGCAGTACTTC. Its translation is CASSLAGNRVGQYF.

This clone appeared a few times. This chain connects TRBV18 to TRBJ1-5; maybe TRBD1 (6 bases). CDR1 KGHSH and CDR2 LQKENI come from the germline V gene. The V and J ends lost 6 bases and 1 base respectively, with 10 bases between them. The CDR3 has 14 residues. The CDR3 protein is CASSQGQSNQPQHF. In DNA, the CDR3 is TGTGCCAGCTCCCAAGGACAGAGCAATCAGCCCCAGCATTTT. Full variable domain (remainder filled in from reference TRBV18 and TRBJ1-5): NAGVMQNPRHLVRRRGQEARLRCSPMKGHSHVYWYRQLPEEGLKFMVYLQKENIIDESGMPKERFSAEFPKEGPSILRIQQVVRGDSAAYFCASSQGQSNQPQHFGDGTRLSIL.

V is TRBV6-5 and J is TRBJ1-5; 8 nucleotides match TRBD1. The CDR3 has 15 amino acids. CDR1 and CDR2 (germline): MNHEY, SVGAGI. With V trimmed by 8 bases and J by 3 bases, 9 bases remained unmatched. CDR3 coding DNA: TGTGCCAGCCTACTCTCGGACAGGGCCAATCAGCCCCAGCATTTT. Amino acid sequence: CASLLSDRANQPQHF.

The chain has TRBV2 and TRBJ1-4, with a possible D match to TRBD1 (5 bases). Trimming removed 5 bases at V and 8 bases at J, with 15 bases between. There are 14 residues in the CDR3. From germline, CDR1 is SNHLY and CDR2 FYNNEI. Written as DNA, the CDR3 is TGTGCCAGCAGTCTCGGGTTACCAGGGGAAAAACTGTTTTTT. It codes for CASSLGLPGEKLFF.

The rearrangement links TRBV9 to TRBJ2-1; 7 bases map to TRBD2. The CDR3 sequence is 17 residues long. Trimming at V came to 2 bases and at J to 4 bases, leaving 12 bases not matched to a gene. The germline gives CDR1 SGDLS, CDR2 YYNGEE. In DNA, the CDR3 is TGTGCCAGCAGCGTGGACCTGACTAGCAGCTTATACAATGAGCAGTTCTTC. Translated: CASSVDLTSSLYNEQFF. Combining the CDR3 with reference TRBV9 and TRBJ2-1 gives the whole variable domain DSGVTQTPKHLITATGQRVTLRCSPRSGDLSVYWYQQSLDQGLQFLIQYYNGEERAKGNILERFSAQQFPDLHSELNLSSLELGDSALYFCASSVDLTSSLYNEQFFGPGTRLTVL.

The chain joins TRBV27 to TRBJ2-3; 12 bases align to TRBD2. The CDR3 covers 15 residues. J was trimmed by 4 bases and V by 6 bases; bases with no gene match: 5. Germline-derived CDR1 and CDR2 are MNHEY and SMNVEV (reference sequence). This CDR3 reads CASRLTSGGSDTQYF. CDR3 DNA sequence: TGTGCCAGCAGGCTAACTAGCGGGGGGTCAGATACGCAGTATTTT.

The gene calls are TRBV7-8 and TRBJ2-1; the match to TRBD1 covers 7 bases. The CDR3 runs 15 residues. V dropped 5 bases and J dropped 3; count of bases not matched to a gene: 7. CDR1 is SGHVS and CDR2 is FQNEAQ in the germline V gene. CDR3 protein: CASSPGAGGYNEQFF. Here the CDR3 DNA reads TGTGCCAGCAGCCCAGGAGCAGGGGGCTACAATGAGCAGTTCTTC.

The gene calls are TRBV5-6 and TRBJ1-3, with D perhaps TRBD1 (6 bases). Trimming removed 4 bases at V and 5 bases at J, with 7 bases between. The CDR3 loop spans 12 amino acids. Germline assignment: CDR1 SGHDT and CDR2 YYEEEE. The CDR3, as DNA: TGTGCCAGCAGCGGGGACAGAAACACCATATATTTT. Amino acid sequence: CASSGDRNTIYF. Full variable domain (rest looked up from reference TRBV5-6 and TRBJ1-3): DAGVTQSPTHLIKTRGQQVTLRCSPKSGHDTVSWYQQALGQGPQFIFQYYEEEERQRGNFPDRFSGHQFPNYSSELNVNALLLGDSALYLCASSGDRNTIYFGEGSWLTVV.

This rearrangement joins TRBV19 to TRBJ1-1, with TRBD1 identical over 8 bases. Germline lookup yields CDR1 LNHDA and CDR2 SQIVND (reference sequence). This CDR3 has 14 amino acids. Losses at the gene ends were 8 bases for V and 8 bases for J; bases not matched to a gene: 13. The CDR3 reads CASALQGDVGEAFF. CDR3 sequence (DNA): TGTGCCAGTGCCTTACAGGGGGATGTAGGAGAAGCTTTCTTT.

Comment on this clone: One end of the junction does not line up with germline, which may come from a read error. This chain connects TRBV5-1 to TRBJ2-1, with 10 bases identical to TRBD1. This CDR3 has 14 residues. Germline assignment: CDR1 SGHRS and CDR2 YFSETQ. The CDR3 loop reads CASRLGQGRKEQFF. DNA of the CDR3: TGCGCCAGCAGGTTGGGACAGGGGAGGAAGGAGCAGTTCTTC.

The chain joins TRBV28 to TRBJ1-5; D not resolved. In germline, CDR1 is MDHEN, CDR2 SYDVKM. V lost 2 bases and J lost 4, with 6 bases in between. The CDR3 spans 13 residues. CDR3 loop: CASSLNQNQPQHF. In DNA, the CDR3 is TGTGCCAGCAGTTTAAACCAGAATCAGCCCCAGCATTTT.

This chain connects TRBV29-1 to TRBJ1-2, with D perhaps matching TRBD1 (6 bases). This CDR3 is 14 amino acids long. V was pared by 7 bases and J by 4 bases, with 19 bases between. CDR1 SQVTM and CDR2 ANQGSEA come from the germline V gene. This chain's CDR3 is CSAPAGGGFYGYTF. Here the CDR3 DNA reads TGCAGCGCCCCGGCGGGGGGCGGATTCTATGGCTACACCTTC.

The J gene is TRBJ1-1, the V gene TRBV27; 9 bases match TRBD1. The CDR3 sequence is 16 residues long. The germline CDR1 and CDR2 sequences are MNHEY and SMNVEV (reference sequence). Germline trimming cut 3 bases from V and 10 bases from J; bases unmatched to any gene: 15. The CDR3 bases are TGTGCCAGCAGTTTTAGACCGGGACAGGGAGCTTTGGGAGCTTTCTTT. Translating it yields CASSFRPGQGALGAFF.

This chain connects TRBV7-9 to TRBJ2-7, with D maybe TRBD1 (6 bases). V was clipped by 5 bases and J by 3 bases, with 17 bases between them. The germline gives CDR1 SEHNR, CDR2 FQNEAQ (reference sequence). The CDR3 sequence is 15 residues long. CDR3 sequence: CASSAEGHPSYEQYF. The CDR3, as DNA: TGTGCCAGCAGCGCCGAGGGACACCCGAGCTACGAGCAGTACTTC.

The genes are TRBV7-2 and TRBJ1-2, with D possibly matching TRBD1 (5 bases). CDR1 is SGHTA and CDR2 is FQGNSA in the germline V gene. This CDR3 is built from 13 residues. The germline V and J ends were trimmed by 4 bases and 7 bases, with 13 bases remaining between them. This CDR3 reads CASSSSGGVGYTF. The CDR3 DNA reads TGTGCCAGCAGCTCCTCGGGAGGGGTTGGCTACACCTTC. Together with reference TRBV7-2 and TRBJ1-2, the CDR3 gives the full variable domain: GAGVSQSPSNKVTEKGKDVELRCDPISGHTALYWYRQSLGQGLEFLIYFQGNSAPDKSGLPSDRFSAERTGGSVSTLTIQRTQQEDSAVYLCASSSSGGVGYTFGSGTRLTVV.